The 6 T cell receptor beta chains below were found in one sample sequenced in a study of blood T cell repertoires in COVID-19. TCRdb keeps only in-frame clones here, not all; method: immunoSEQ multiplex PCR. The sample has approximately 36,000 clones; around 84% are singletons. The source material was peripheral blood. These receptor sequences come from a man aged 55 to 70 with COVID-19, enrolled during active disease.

DNA for the CDR3: TGCGCCAGCACCCTGGGCACTCCCAGCGGGAGGTCCTACAATGAGCAGTTCTTC. It codes for CASTLGTPSGRSYNEQFF. The gene calls are TRBV5-1 and TRBJ2-1, with 9 bases lining up with TRBD2. The CDR3 sequence is 18 residues long. Trimming removed 6 bases from V and 1 base from J; junction bases left unmatched: 14. Germline V gene data show CDR1 as SGHRS and CDR2 as YFSETQ. The complete variable domain, with remaining parts taken from reference TRBV5-1 and TRBJ2-1, reads KAGVTQTPRYLIKTRGQQVTLSCSPISGHRSVSWYQQTPGQGLQFLFEYFSETQRNKGNFPGRFSGRQFSNSRSEMNVSTLELGDSALYLCASTLGTPSGRSYNEQFFGPGTRLTVL.

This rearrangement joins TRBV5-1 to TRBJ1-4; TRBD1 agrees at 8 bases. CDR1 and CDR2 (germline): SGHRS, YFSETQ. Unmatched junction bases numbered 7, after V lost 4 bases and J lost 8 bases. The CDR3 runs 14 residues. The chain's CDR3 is CASSIQGAEEKLFF. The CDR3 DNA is TGCGCCAGCAGCATTCAGGGGGCGGAAGAAAAACTGTTTTTT.

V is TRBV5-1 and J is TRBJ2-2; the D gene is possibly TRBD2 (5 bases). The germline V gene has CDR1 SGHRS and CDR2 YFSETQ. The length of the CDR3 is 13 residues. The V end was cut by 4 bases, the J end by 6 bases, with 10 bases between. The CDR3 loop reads CASSLGGAGELFF. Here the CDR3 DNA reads TGCGCCAGCAGCCTAGGAGGAGCCGGGGAGCTGTTTTTT.

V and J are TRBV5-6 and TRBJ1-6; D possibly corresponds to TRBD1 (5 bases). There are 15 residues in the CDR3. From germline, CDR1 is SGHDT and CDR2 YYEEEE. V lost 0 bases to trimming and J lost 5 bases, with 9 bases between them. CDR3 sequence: CASSLGGGDNSPLHF. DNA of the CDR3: TGTGCCAGCAGCTTGGGGGGGGGAGATAATTCACCCCTCCACTTT.

CDR3 sequence: CASSQDYLSSGNTIYF. The CDR3 coding sequence is TGTGCCAGCAGTCAGGATTACCTGAGCTCTGGAAACACCATATATTTT. The rearrangement joins TRBV7-2 to TRBJ1-3; no clear D gene. The ends were cut back, 6 bases at V and 0 bases at J, with 15 bases in the middle. There are 16 residues in the CDR3. Germline V gives CDR1 SGHTA, CDR2 FQGNSA.

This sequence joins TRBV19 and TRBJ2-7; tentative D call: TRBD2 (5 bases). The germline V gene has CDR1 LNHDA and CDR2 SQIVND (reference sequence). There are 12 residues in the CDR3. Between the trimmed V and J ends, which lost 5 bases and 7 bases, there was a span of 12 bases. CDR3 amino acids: CASSLPPGEQYF. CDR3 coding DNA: TGTGCCAGTAGTCTACCCCCGGGAGAGCAGTACTTC.